The 30 T cell receptor beta chains below come from one sample, sequenced in a study of pediatric ulcerative colitis. One to two pinch biopsies were taken from the rectum during colonoscopy. The repertoire was sequenced with immunoSEQ multiplex PCR; TCRdb's copy has only in-frame clones and lacks some. The sample lists 15,000 to 20,000 clones, roughly 70% occurring once. The sequencing input was gut tissue. Every receptor here comes from a boy aged 5-17 years with moderate ulcerative colitis.

This clone appeared once. The rearrangement links TRBV7-2 to TRBJ1-1; D uncertain. V was pared by 1 base and J by 4 bases, with 13 bases between. The CDR3 is made up of 15 amino acids. The germline gives CDR1 SGHTA, CDR2 FQGNSA. The CDR3 DNA sequence: TGTGCCAGCAGCTTAGGAGGAGCAGGACCCACTGAAGCTTTCTTT. It translates to CASSLGGAGPTEAFF.

The chain has TRBV18 and TRBJ1-6; unclear D gene. The CDR3 spans 16 residues. Trimming took 1 base from V and 5 from J, leaving 12 bases between them. Germline V CDR1 and CDR2: KGHSH, LQKENI. Here the CDR3 reads CASSPLSWSDNSPLHF. CDR3 coding DNA: TGTGCCAGCTCACCACTTTCGTGGTCGGATAATTCACCCCTCCACTTT.

This clone was counted between two and nine times. The genes are TRBV4-1 and TRBJ2-1, with 7 nucleotides matching TRBD2. The CDR3 loop spans 17 amino acids. From germline, CDR1 is MGHRA and CDR2 YSYEKL. V was pared by 4 bases and J by 7 bases, with 16 bases of the junction left unmatched. As DNA, the CDR3 is TGCGCCAGCAGCCTCTTCACACCTAGCGGTGGTGCAAATGAGCAGTTCTTC. Translation: CASSLFTPSGGANEQFF.

The chain carries TRBV29-1 and TRBJ2-3; D gene uncertain. The CDR3 consists of 14 residues. From germline, CDR1 is SQVTM and CDR2 ANQGSEA. V lost 7 bases and J lost 3, with 17 bases in between. The CDR3 loop is CSAYRPTITDTQYF. DNA for the CDR3: TGCAGCGCTTACAGACCCACTATAACAGATACGCAGTATTTT.

The chain is built from TRBV9 and TRBJ1-2; no firm D call. Germline V gene sequence: CDR1 SGDLS, CDR2 YYNGEE. CDR3 length equals 13 residues. Trimming left V 7 bases short and J 4 bases short, with 14 bases between. DNA of the CDR3: TGTGCCAGCGGCTTTGGGTGGTCCTATGGCTACACCTTC. Protein sequence: CASGFGWSYGYTF.

V usage is TRBV6-1 and J usage is TRBJ1-5; D gene unclear. This CDR3 region has 15 residues. V lost 8 bases to trimming and J lost 1 base, with 15 bases between them. In germline, CDR1 is MNHNS, CDR2 SASEGT. CDR3: CASPGPTLSNQPQHF. In DNA, the CDR3 is TGTGCCAGCCCCGGGCCTACCTTAAGCAATCAGCCCCAGCATTTT.

This clone was picked up a small number of times. The chain uses TRBV30 and TRBJ1-3; no reliable D call. This CDR3 has 12 amino acids. V lost 4 bases and J 4 bases, leaving 8 bases between the germline ends. Germline loops: CDR1 GTSNPN, CDR2 SVGIG (reference sequence). DNA for the CDR3: TGTGCCTGGAATGGAGGAGGAAACACCATATATTTT. Its translation is CAWNGGGNTIYF.

The CDR3 DNA sequence: TGTGCCACGGGGGACGGGACGGGCCCAAAAGCTTTCTTT. This encodes CATGDGTGPKAFF. The chain carries TRBV27 and TRBJ1-1; D perhaps matches TRBD1 (5 bases). Germline CDR1 is MNHEY and CDR2 is SMNVEV (reference sequence). V was pared by 10 bases and J by 9 bases, with 21 bases between. The CDR3 covers 13 residues.

By share of the sample, this clone is medium-sized. The genes are TRBV2 and TRBJ2-1, with D tentatively TRBD2 (6 bases). The germline V gene has CDR1 SNHLY and CDR2 FYNNEI. Trimming took 7 bases from V and 2 from J, leaving 18 bases between them. The CDR3 is 16 residues long. CDR3 protein: CASTYREREAYNEQFF. In DNA, the CDR3 is TGTGCCAGCACTTATCGGGAGAGGGAGGCCTACAATGAGCAGTTCTTC.

The chain links TRBV10-2 to TRBJ2-7; the D gene could be TRBD1 or TRBD2 (5 bases each). With 7 bases removed from V and 0 bases from J, the gap between germline ends came to 13 bases. Germline V lookup: CDR1 WSHSY, CDR2 SAAADI. The CDR3 loop spans 14 amino acids. CDR3 region: CASMLGTLSYEQYF. The CDR3 nucleotides are TGCGCCAGCATGTTGGGGACCCTCTCCTACGAGCAGTACTTC.

The CDR3 DNA reads as TGTGCCAGCAGCTCGACTAGCGGGGCGTTCACAGATACGCAGTATTTT. Its protein is CASSSTSGAFTDTQYF. The rearrangement joins TRBV7-3 to TRBJ2-3; 11 positions agree with TRBD2. The germline CDR1 and CDR2 sequences are SGHTA and FQGTGA. The CDR3 has 16 amino acids. J was trimmed by 2 bases and V by 4 bases; bases with no gene match: 5.

This clone appeared a few times. The V and J genes are TRBV5-5 and TRBJ2-7, with D unresolved. Germline CDR1 is SGHKS and CDR2 is YYEKEE (reference sequence). CDR3 size: 15 residues. Trimming cost V 2 bases and J 3 bases, with 15 bases left between them. CDR3 protein: CASSFSETVYYEQYF. The CDR3 coding sequence is TGTGCCAGCAGCTTCTCCGAGACCGTATACTACGAGCAGTACTTC.

The chain recombines TRBV7-9 with TRBJ2-3, with 9 bases aligning to TRBD1. V lost 5 bases, J lost 1 base, and 4 bases stayed unmatched. In germline, CDR1 is SEHNR, CDR2 FQNEAQ (reference sequence). CDR3 size: 15 residues. The CDR3 reads CASSRRTGGTDTQYF. The CDR3 coding sequence is TGTGCCAGCAGCCGACGGACAGGGGGCACAGATACGCAGTATTTT.

This chain connects TRBV28 to TRBJ2-1; no clear D gene. CDR3 length equals 16 residues. V lost 4 bases to trimming and J lost 0 bases, with 13 bases between them. From germline, CDR1 is MDHEN and CDR2 SYDVKM. CDR3 residues: CASSSPGRTSYNEQFF. For the CDR3, the DNA is TGTGCCAGCAGTTCGCCCGGACGCACCTCCTACAATGAGCAGTTCTTC.

This clone was picked up one time. The chain carries TRBV6-4 and TRBJ1-1; 7 nucleotides match TRBD1. From germline, CDR1 is MRHNA and CDR2 SNTAGT. The CDR3 is 14 amino acids. The V segment lost 6 bases and the J segment 3 bases; nucleotides outside the gene matches: 7. This chain's CDR3 is CASRPLQGDTEAFF. The CDR3 nucleotides read TGTGCCAGCAGGCCCCTTCAGGGGGACACTGAAGCTTTCTTT.

The CDR3 DNA reads TGTGCCAGCAGCCCTATGGGTCAGCCCCAGCATTTT. Translated: CASSPMGQPQHF. The genes are TRBV5-6 and TRBJ1-5; D gene uncertain. Germline V gene lookup returns CDR1 SGHDT and CDR2 YYEEEE. Trimming took off 4 bases at V and 6 bases at J, with 8 bases between the two ends. The CDR3 spans 12 residues.

The genes are TRBV30 and TRBJ2-1; 9 bases line up with TRBD2. Germline-derived CDR1 and CDR2 are GTSNPN and SVGIG (reference sequence). This CDR3 contains 14 residues. Germline trimming cut 0 bases from V and 8 bases from J; bases unmatched to any gene: 5. The CDR3: CAWSVCGGAYEQFF. In DNA, the CDR3 is TGTGCCTGGAGTGTTTGCGGGGGGGCATATGAGCAGTTCTTC.

The gene calls are TRBV9 and TRBJ2-7; 7 nucleotides match TRBD1. Germline V gives CDR1 SGDLS, CDR2 YYNGEE. This CDR3 region has 14 residues. J gave up 2 bases and V 4 bases, and 6 bases lay outside the gene matches. The CDR3 reads CASSPRQGAYEQYF. The CDR3 DNA reads as TGTGCCAGCAGCCCCCGACAGGGAGCCTACGAGCAGTACTTC.

The chain carries TRBV18 and TRBJ2-1, with TRBD1 identical over 7 bases. Germline CDR1 and CDR2: KGHSH and LQKENI. After removal of 2 bases from V and 0 bases from J, the junction contained 13 bases not matched to a gene. The CDR3 covers 19 residues. CDR3 coding DNA: TGTGCCAGCTCACCAACAGGGGTCCGACAGGACAGCTCCTACAATGAGCAGTTCTTC. As protein: CASSPTGVRQDSSYNEQFF.

This sequence joins TRBV10-3 and TRBJ2-7, with D perhaps matching TRBD2 (6 bases). CDR1 and CDR2 (germline): ENHRY, SYGVKD. This CDR3 contains 12 residues. V was pared by 8 bases and J by 1 base, with 9 bases between. The CDR3 DNA reads as TGTGCCATCGGTAGCGGTTCCTACGAGCAGTACTTC. Its protein product is CAIGSGSYEQYF.

The gene calls are TRBV23-1 and TRBJ1-1; 7 bases match TRBD1. TRBV23-1 has ORF status, its function being uncertain. The V segment lost 7 bases and the J segment 5 bases; nucleotides outside the gene matches: 7. The CDR3 is 13 amino acids. This chain's CDR3 is CASIHRGRTEAFF. As DNA, the CDR3 is TGCGCCAGCATCCATAGGGGGCGGACTGAAGCTTTCTTT.

V and J are TRBV6-1 and TRBJ1-2; D is unclear. V was clipped by 4 bases and J by 1 base, with 13 bases between them. The germline V gene encodes CDR1 MNHNS and CDR2 SASEGT. The CDR3 is 15 residues long. The CDR3 loop is CASSVSKVGNYGYTF. The CDR3, as DNA: TGTGCCAGCAGTGTTTCTAAGGTCGGTAACTATGGCTACACCTTC.

This chain links TRBV19 with TRBJ1-4; D not resolved. Germline loops: CDR1 LNHDA, CDR2 SQIVND (reference sequence). The V gene lost 6 bases and the J gene lost 6 bases, with 5 bases spanning the gap. This CDR3 has 11 amino acids. CDR3 coding DNA: TGTGCCAGTAGGTTCTATGAAAAACTGTTTTTT. Encoded protein: CASRFYEKLFF.

The V gene is TRBV19, the J gene TRBJ1-1, with 9 bases identical to TRBD1. The CDR3 contains 14 residues. After removal of 7 bases from V and 6 bases from J, the junction contained 9 bases not matched to a gene. Germline V gene sequence: CDR1 LNHDA, CDR2 SQIVND (reference sequence). For the CDR3, the DNA is TGTGCCAGTACCACCGGGACAGGGAGTCCTGAAGCTTTCTTT. The encoded protein is CASTTGTGSPEAFF.

A few counts support this clone. The genes are TRBV30 and TRBJ1-2, with D unclear. Germline lookup yields CDR1 GTSNPN and CDR2 SVGIG (reference sequence). V lost 4 bases and J lost 6, with 15 bases in between. CDR3 length: 13 residues. This chain's CDR3 is CAWTRRIADGYTF. DNA of the CDR3: TGTGCCTGGACCAGAAGGATCGCCGATGGCTACACCTTC.

The V call is TRBV30, the J call TRBJ2-2; D gene ambiguous. The CDR3 extends over 13 amino acids. Trimming cost V 8 bases and J 4 bases, with 14 bases left between them. Germline lookup yields CDR1 GTSNPN and CDR2 SVGIG (reference sequence). Here the CDR3 DNA reads TGTGCCGGAGCTGAAATGAGCACCGGGGAGCTGTTTTTT. This gives the protein CAGAEMSTGELFF.

There are a few counts of this clone. The gene calls are TRBV19 and TRBJ1-2, with D unclear. V was pared by 6 bases and J by 0 bases, with 5 bases between. The CDR3 has 12 residues. Per germline, CDR1 LNHDA and CDR2 SQIVND (reference sequence). The CDR3 is CASRTPNYGYTF. DNA for the CDR3: TGTGCCAGTAGGACACCTAACTATGGCTACACCTTC.

V is TRBV2 and J is TRBJ1-5; the D is unclear. Trimming pared 5 bases from V and 4 bases from J, leaving 12 bases between. The CDR3 is made up of 14 amino acids. Germline CDR1 SNHLY, CDR2 FYNNEI. Here the CDR3 DNA reads TGTGCCAGCAGTCCCCAAGAAGGGAATCAGCCCCAGCATTTT. Its protein product is CASSPQEGNQPQHF.

The chain uses TRBV7-6 and TRBJ2-2, with D uncertain. CDR3 length: 13 amino acids. Germline lookup yields CDR1 SGHVS and CDR2 FNYEAQ. The V end lost 4 bases, the J end lost 6 bases, and 9 bases lay between the germline ends. The CDR3 loop is CASSSRNPGELFF. In DNA form, the CDR3 reads TGTGCCAGCAGCTCCCGGAATCCCGGGGAGCTGTTTTTT.

This clone was found a few times. The chain joins TRBV5-5 to TRBJ1-2, with D uncertain. CDR1 and CDR2 (germline): SGHKS, YYEKEE (reference sequence). V lost 0 bases, J lost 4 bases, and 16 bases lay in between. The CDR3 runs to 16 residues. CDR3 protein: CASSLGLGQAIYGYTF. The CDR3 region has the DNA TGTGCCAGCAGCTTGGGGTTAGGCCAGGCAATCTATGGCTACACCTTC.